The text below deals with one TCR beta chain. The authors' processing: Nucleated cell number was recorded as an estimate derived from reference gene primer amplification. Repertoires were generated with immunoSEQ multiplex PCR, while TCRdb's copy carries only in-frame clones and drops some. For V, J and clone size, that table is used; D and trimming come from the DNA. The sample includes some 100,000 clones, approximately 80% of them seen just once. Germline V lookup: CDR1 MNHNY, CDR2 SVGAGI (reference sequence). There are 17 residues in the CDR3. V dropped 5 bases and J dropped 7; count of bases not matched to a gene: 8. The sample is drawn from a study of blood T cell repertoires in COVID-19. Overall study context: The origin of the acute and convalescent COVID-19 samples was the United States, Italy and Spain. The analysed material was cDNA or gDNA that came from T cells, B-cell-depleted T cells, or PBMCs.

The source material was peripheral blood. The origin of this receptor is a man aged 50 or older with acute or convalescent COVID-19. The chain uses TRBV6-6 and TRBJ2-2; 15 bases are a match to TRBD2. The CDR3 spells CASSPWTSGRVGGELFF. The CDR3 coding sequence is TGTGCCAGCAGTCCCTGGACTAGCGGGAGGGTAGGCGGGGAGCTGTTTTTT.